A single T cell receptor beta chain is shown here with its context. The target antigen is unknown. The CDR3 totals 16 residues. Losses at the gene ends were 4 bases for V and 6 bases for J; bases not matched to a gene: 15. Germline V gives CDR1 SGDLS, CDR2 YYNGEE. The repertoire was sequenced with immunoSEQ multiplex PCR; TCRdb's copy has only in-frame clones and lacks some. The sample shows under 150,000 clones, 90% to 95% of them seen only once. This specimen belongs to a study of human thymus T cells. General study points: Related research described strongly overlapping thymic repertoires in unrelated people. Thymic and blood repertoires appeared to carry a bias in their V and J gene usage.

From resections taken during corrective heart surgery, the thymus tissue was obtained. Corrective surgery for congenital heart defects was being performed on the healthy Finnish infants who were the donors. The TCR was taken from a boy less than two years old with a congenital heart defect but otherwise immunologically healthy. Sequencing was done on a sample of thymus tissue. The gene calls are TRBV9 and TRBJ2-7; TRBD1 aligns across 8 bases. DNA of the CDR3: TGTGCCAGCAGCAAGCACGACAGGGGTAAATGGTGCGAGCAGTACTTC. Translation: CASSKHDRGKWCEQYF. Supplemented by reference TRBV9 and TRBJ2-7, the full variable domain reads DSGVTQTPKHLITATGQRVTLRCSPRSGDLSVYWYQQSLDQGLQFLIQYYNGEERAKGNILERFSAQQFPDLHSELNLSSLELGDSALYFCASSKHDRGKWCEQYFGPGTRLTVT.